The 21 T cell receptor beta chains in this list originate from one sample, sequenced in a study of T-cell memory formation after mild COVID-19. In TCRdb, the 5' RACE reads were re-called with MiXCR into one record per CDR3 protein. The table has 530,000 or so distinct CDR3 sequences, 17% seen once. The sequenced sample consisted of PBMCs or a T cell subset sorted from them (not recorded which). The receptors stem from an adult woman who had mild COVID-19 (a few samples of this study predate the infection). Cell type and time point are not known.

The gene calls are TRBV5-1 and TRBJ2-1; 8 positions agree with TRBD2. This CDR3 region has 16 residues. V lost 0 bases to trimming and J lost 3 bases; unmatched junction nucleotides: 5. Per germline, CDR1 SGHRS and CDR2 YFSETQ. The DNA of the CDR3 is TGCGCCAGCAGCTTGGTGGCTAGCGGGCTCTACAATGAGCAGTTCTTC. Encoded protein: CASSLVASGLYNEQFF.

This clonotype was observed a few times. The chain uses TRBV5-1 and TRBJ2-7; possibly TRBD1 for D (6 bases). CDR3 size: 11 residues. The germline V gene has CDR1 SGHRS and CDR2 YFSETQ. V was shortened by 3 bases and J by 7 bases, with 8 bases between the two germline ends. DNA of the CDR3: TGCGCCAGCAGCTCCGGACAGGAGCAGTACTTC. Its translation is CASSSGQEQYF.

This clonotype showed up just a few times. CDR3 coding DNA: TGCAGTGCCATGGACAGGGAGGAGTATTTT. Amino acids: CSAMDREEYF. This chain joins TRBV20-1 and TRBJ2-3; 8 bases fit TRBD1. The trim removed 6 bases at V and 13 bases at J, leaving 6 bases unmatched. The CDR3 is made up of 10 amino acids. Germline V CDR1 and CDR2: DFQATT, SNEGSKA (reference sequence).

J is TRBJ2-7 and V is TRBV27, with D uncertain. V was shortened by 3 bases and J by 3 bases, with 9 bases between the two germline ends. The CDR3 has 13 amino acids. Germline CDR1 reads MNHEY; CDR2 reads SMNVEV (reference sequence). CDR3: CASSFAVHYEQYF. The CDR3 region has the DNA TGTGCCAGCAGTTTCGCGGTCCACTACGAGCAGTACTTC.

Many counts were recorded for this clonotype. This chain joins TRBV12-3 or TRBV12-4 and TRBJ1-5, with 7 bases matching TRBD1. The CDR3 runs 14 residues. J gave up 4 bases and V 7 bases, and 7 bases lay outside the gene matches. In nucleotides, the CDR3 is TGTGCCAGCAAGCGGGACAGTCCGAATCAGCCCCAGCATTTT. It is translated as CASKRDSPNQPQHF.

In its sample, this clonotype was seen a few times. This chain links TRBV6-5 with TRBJ1-2; possible D gene TRBD1, 6 bases. The CDR3 totals 14 residues. CDR1 and CDR2 from the germline V gene are MNHEY and SVGAGI. Between the trimmed V and J ends, which lost 7 bases and 4 bases, there was a span of 16 bases. The CDR3 bases are TGTGCCAGCACCCGGCTGGGGGGCATCTATGGCTACACCTTC. Its protein product is CASTRLGGIYGYTF.

The chain combines TRBV30 with TRBJ1-2; TRBD1 agrees at 11 bases. Germline CDR1 reads GTSNPN; CDR2 reads SVGIG (reference sequence). Losses at the gene ends were 4 bases for V and 2 bases for J; bases not matched to a gene: 9. The CDR3 has 16 residues. CDR3 protein: CAWNLARDRGNYGYTF. The CDR3 DNA reads as TGTGCCTGGAACCTTGCCCGGGACAGGGGGAACTATGGCTACACCTTC.

This clonotype appeared a few times. The gene calls are TRBV11-2 and TRBJ2-7, with 10 bases that match TRBD1. Germline V gene lookup returns CDR1 SGHAT and CDR2 FQNNGV. Unmatched junction bases numbered 10, after V lost 8 bases and J lost 3 bases. The CDR3 has 15 residues. In DNA, the CDR3 is TGTGCCAGCGAAGCGGGACAGGGGTCTTACTACGAGCAGTACTTC. This codes for CASEAGQGSYYEQYF.

The rearrangement uses TRBV18 and TRBJ1-2; maybe TRBD1 (6 bases). V lost 3 bases to trimming and J lost 4 bases, with 12 bases between them. This CDR3 spans 14 amino acids. Germline V gives CDR1 KGHSH, CDR2 LQKENI. The DNA of the CDR3 is TGTGCCAGCTCACCCAAAGCGGACAGCTATGGCTACACCTTC. Translated: CASSPKADSYGYTF.

CDR3 amino acids: CSARDQGRHTDTQYF. The CDR3 DNA follows: TGCAGTGCTAGGGATCAGGGGAGGCACACAGATACGCAGTATTTT. The chain combines TRBV20-1 with TRBJ2-3; D may be TRBD1 or TRBD2 (6 bases each). V lost 3 bases and J lost 2, with 15 bases in between. The CDR3 totals 15 residues. Germline assignment: CDR1 DFQATT and CDR2 SNEGSKA (reference sequence).

J is TRBJ1-1 and V is TRBV27, with D hard to call. The CDR3 is 13 residues long. V lost 7 bases to trimming and J lost 1 base, with 10 bases between them. The V gene's germline CDR1 is MNHEY and CDR2 SMNVEV (reference sequence). The CDR3 coding sequence is TGTGCCAGCAAACTCTCGAGGAACACTGAAGCTTTCTTT. Protein: CASKLSRNTEAFF.

The CDR3 sequence: CASSLSWDTEAFF. The DNA of the CDR3 is TGTGCCAGCAGTTTATCTTGGGACACTGAAGCTTTCTTT. The V gene is TRBV12-3 or TRBV12-4, the J gene TRBJ1-1, with D unresolved. The V and J ends lost 2 bases and 3 bases respectively, with 7 bases between them. The CDR3 is 13 residues long.

The chain employs TRBV5-1 and TRBJ2-5, with 13 bases fitting TRBD2. This CDR3 comprises 16 residues. J gave up 1 base and V 4 bases, and 4 bases lay outside the gene matches. The V gene's germline CDR1 is SGHRS and CDR2 YFSETQ. CDR3 residues: CASSRGTSGAQETQYF. For the CDR3, the DNA is TGCGCCAGCAGCCGGGGGACTAGCGGGGCCCAAGAGACCCAGTACTTC.

The V and J genes are TRBV4-1 and TRBJ2-3, with a tentative D call TRBD1 (5 bases). The CDR3 is 16 residues long. Trimming left V 0 bases short and J 3 bases short, with 13 bases between. Germline-derived CDR1 and CDR2 are MGHRA and YSYEKL. CDR3 region: CASSQEIGAGTDTQYF. In DNA, the CDR3 is TGCGCCAGCAGCCAAGAGATAGGGGCAGGAACAGATACGCAGTATTTT.

Many counts were recorded for this clonotype. The chain links TRBV6-6 to TRBJ2-7; no clear D gene. The germline V gene encodes CDR1 MNHNY and CDR2 SVGAGI (reference sequence). This CDR3 comprises 12 residues. Trimming stripped 5 bases from V and 3 bases from J, with 8 bases between. This CDR3 reads CASSPISYEQYF. CDR3 nucleotides: TGTGCCAGCAGTCCTATAAGCTACGAGCAGTACTTC.

This chain connects TRBV15 to TRBJ1-1, with 8 positions matching TRBD1. Unmatched junction bases numbered 4, after V lost 0 bases and J lost 4 bases. CDR3 length equals 15 residues. Germline-derived CDR1 and CDR2 are LNHNV and YYDKDF (reference sequence). The CDR3 DNA follows: TGTGCCACCAGCAGAGACCAGGGGGCGGTCACTGAAGCTTTCTTT. It codes for CATSRDQGAVTEAFF.

The rearrangement uses TRBV30 and TRBJ1-1; perhaps TRBD1 as D (5 bases). This CDR3 is 12 amino acids long. The V gene's germline CDR1 is GTSNPN and CDR2 SVGIG (reference sequence). Trimming pared 2 bases from V and 6 bases from J, leaving 10 bases between. Here the CDR3 reads CAWSLGPSEAFF. As DNA, the CDR3 is TGTGCCTGGAGTCTGGGACCTTCTGAAGCTTTCTTT. The whole variable domain, filled in from reference TRBV30 and TRBJ1-1, reads SQTIHQWPATLVQPVGSPLSLECTVEGTSNPNLYWYRQAAGRGLQLLFYSVGIGQISSEVPQNLSASRPQDRQFILSSKKLLLSDSGFYLCAWSLGPSEAFFGQGTRLTVV.

The rearrangement uses TRBV4-1 and TRBJ1-2, with D unclear. The CDR3 has 15 residues. V was pared by 0 bases and J by 1 base, with 9 bases between. Germline CDR1 MGHRA, CDR2 YSYEKL. The CDR3 DNA reads TGCGCCAGCAGCCAAGAGATCACCCTTAACTATGGCTACACCTTC. This encodes CASSQEITLNYGYTF.

The sample holds a few counts of this clonotype. The gene calls are TRBV30 and TRBJ1-2; 7 bases are shared with TRBD1. The CDR3 contains 16 residues. V lost 2 bases and J lost 4; bases outside the gene matches: 13. Germline CDR1 GTSNPN, CDR2 SVGIG (reference sequence). CDR3 coding DNA: TGTGCCTGGAGTACCCCCTTAGACAGGGCCTTCTATGGCTACACCTTC. Protein sequence: CAWSTPLDRAFYGYTF. The full variable domain, rest sourced from reference TRBV30 and TRBJ1-2, is SQTIHQWPATLVQPVGSPLSLECTVEGTSNPNLYWYRQAAGRGLQLLFYSVGIGQISSEVPQNLSASRPQDRQFILSSKKLLLSDSGFYLCAWSTPLDRAFYGYTFGSGTRLTVV.

The rearrangement joins TRBV12-3 or TRBV12-4 to TRBJ2-7; TRBD2 might be the D (6 bases). The ends were cut back, 7 bases at V and 3 bases at J, with 16 bases in the middle. There are 14 residues in the CDR3. The DNA of the CDR3 is TGTGCCAGCACTCCGGCCGGGACTCACTACGAGCAGTACTTC. Amino acid sequence: CASTPAGTHYEQYF.

The chain has TRBV4-3 and TRBJ1-1, with D possibly being TRBD1 (6 bases). The V end lost 5 bases, the J end lost 1 base, and 14 bases lay between the germline ends. The CDR3 spans 15 residues. CDR1 and CDR2 (germline): LGHNA, YSLEER. The CDR3 region has the DNA TGCGCCAGCAGCGCACACCAGGGGAGGAACACTGAAGCTTTCTTT. Protein: CASSAHQGRNTEAFF.